Below, 28 T cell receptor beta chains from the same sample are listed, as sequenced in a study of early T cells in non-severe SARS-CoV-2 infection. A single record per CDR3 protein comes from TCRdb applying MiXCR to the 5' RACE reads. The sample has around 37,000 distinct CDR3 sequences, approximately 10% seen once; the top ten hold 13%. Sequenced material: whole blood. The receptors stem from an adult who was a healthcare worker with PCR-confirmed SARS-CoV-2 infection or an uninfected control (not recorded which).

The chain employs TRBV6-5 and TRBJ1-1, with 7 bases matching TRBD1. The length of the CDR3 is 15 residues. Germline V gene sequence: CDR1 MNHEY, CDR2 SVGAGI. With 0 bases clipped from V and 0 bases from J, the junction kept 1 base outside the gene matches. The CDR3 bases are TGTGCCAGCAGTTACTCGACAGGGTTGAACACTGAAGCTTTCTTT. Its protein product is CASSYSTGLNTEAFF.

This clonotype was detected only a few times. The genes are TRBV6-2 or TRBV6-3 and TRBJ2-2; D is uncertain. Germline-derived CDR1 and CDR2 are MNHEY and SVGEGT. The CDR3 is 15 residues long. The V end was cut by 5 bases, the J end by 7 bases, with 17 bases between. Here the CDR3 DNA reads TGTGCCAGCAGTGCCCTGACCCCTAGGATCGGGGAGCTGTTTTTT. It codes for CASSALTPRIGELFF.

This clonotype occurred many times. The chain links TRBV10-3 to TRBJ2-6; weak D call: TRBD2 (5 bases). The CDR3 covers 16 residues. Between the trimmed V and J ends, which lost 0 bases and 2 bases, there was a span of 8 bases. Germline CDR1 ENHRY, CDR2 SYGVKD. This CDR3 is CAISESGEPGANVLTF. CDR3 in DNA: TGTGCCATCAGTGAGTCGGGAGAACCTGGGGCCAACGTCCTGACTTTC.

The sample holds many counts of this clonotype. V usage is TRBV10-3 and J usage is TRBJ1-2; D remains unclear. This CDR3 is 12 amino acids long. V dropped 5 bases and J dropped 4 bases, with 8 bases sitting between them. Looked up from germline, CDR1 is ENHRY and CDR2 is SYGVKD. In nucleotides, the CDR3 is TGTGCCATCAGTAATGATGGCTATGGCTACACCTTC. Translated, it gives CAISNDGYGYTF.

This clonotype occurred a few times. The rearrangement links TRBV7-6 to TRBJ2-4; 8 positions match TRBD2. CDR1 and CDR2 (germline): SGHVS, FNYEAQ. V lost 5 bases, J lost 2 bases, and 8 bases stayed unmatched. The CDR3 sequence is 16 residues long. The CDR3 DNA is TGTGCCAGCAGCCTCCTTAGCGGGGTGACCAAAAACATTCAGTACTTC. Its protein product is CASSLLSGVTKNIQYF.

At least ten counts were recorded for this clonotype. V and J are TRBV12-3 or TRBV12-4 and TRBJ2-3; D is unresolved. The CDR3 is 16 residues long. The V gene lost 2 bases and the J gene lost 0 bases, with 12 bases spanning the gap. Written as DNA, the CDR3 is TGTGCCAGCAGTTTACGCCTGACGGTTAGCACAGATACGCAGTATTTT. Its protein product is CASSLRLTVSTDTQYF.

The rearrangement joins TRBV11-2 to TRBJ1-6; 8 bases fit TRBD1. With V trimmed by 6 bases and J by 7 bases, 11 bases remained unmatched. Germline loops: CDR1 SGHAT, CDR2 FQNNGV. The CDR3 spans 16 residues. The CDR3 sequence is CASSYKPQGENSPLHF. In DNA, the CDR3 is TGTGCCAGCAGTTACAAGCCACAGGGGGAAAATTCACCCCTCCACTTT.

This clonotype was observed at least ten times. The CDR3 DNA is TGTGCCAGCAGCGCGGCGGCTGGAGGTGGCTACACCTTC. This encodes CASSAAAGGGYTF. The chain combines TRBV5-4 with TRBJ1-2; no clear D gene. V was trimmed by 4 bases and J by 7 bases, leaving 14 bases between them. The CDR3 spans 13 residues. CDR1 SGHNT and CDR2 YYREEE come from the germline V gene (reference sequence).

In its sample, this clonotype was seen many times. The J gene is TRBJ2-7, the V gene TRBV7-2; no definite D call. The CDR3 extends over 13 amino acids. Germline loops: CDR1 SGHTA, CDR2 FQGNSA. V was shortened by 3 bases and J by 3 bases, with 9 bases between the two germline ends. CDR3 amino acids: CASSFRDIYEQYF. The CDR3, as DNA: TGTGCCAGCAGCTTTAGAGACATCTACGAGCAGTACTTC. The variable domain in full, completed from reference TRBV7-2 and TRBJ2-7, reads GAGVSQSPSNKVTEKGKDVELRCDPISGHTALYWYRQSLGQGLEFLIYFQGNSAPDKSGLPSDRFSAERTGGSVSTLTIQRTQQEDSAVYLCASSFRDIYEQYFGPGTRLTVT.

This clonotype has ten or more counts. The chain combines TRBV7-6 with TRBJ1-6; D is undetermined. Per germline, CDR1 SGHVS and CDR2 FNYEAQ. V was trimmed by 3 bases and J by 4 bases, leaving 7 bases between them. The CDR3 extends over 14 amino acids. CDR3 protein: CASSLGEYNSPLHF. In nucleotides, the CDR3 is TGTGCCAGCAGCTTGGGCGAGTATAATTCACCCCTCCACTTT.

This clonotype has a count of ten or more. The chain employs TRBV20-1 and TRBJ1-3, with D possibly being TRBD1 (5 bases). V lost 3 bases and J 2 bases, leaving 8 bases between the germline ends. Germline V CDR1 and CDR2: DFQATT, SNEGSKA (reference sequence). There are 13 residues in the CDR3. The CDR3 nucleotides are TGCAGTGCTAGGGGGCCCGCTGGAAACACCATATATTTT. It yields the protein CSARGPAGNTIYF.

CDR3 protein: CSAPQDTPGANVLTF. For the CDR3, the DNA is TGCAGTGCTCCCCAGGACACTCCCGGGGCCAACGTCCTGACTTTC. The rearrangement links TRBV20-1 to TRBJ2-6, with D possibly TRBD1 on 5 matching bases. Germline V gives CDR1 DFQATT, CDR2 SNEGSKA (reference sequence). V gave up 5 bases and J gave up 4 bases, with 15 bases separating them. The CDR3 extends over 15 amino acids.

This chain connects TRBV11-2 to TRBJ2-1, with TRBD2 matching over 12 bases. Germline V CDR1 and CDR2: SGHAT, FQNNGV. The trim removed 4 bases at V and 6 bases at J, leaving 7 bases unmatched. This CDR3 comprises 16 residues. CDR3: CASSYPLAGGGNEQFF. CDR3 sequence (DNA): TGTGCCAGCAGCTACCCCCTAGCGGGGGGGGGCAATGAGCAGTTCTTC.

This clonotype showed up many times. CDR3 sequence reads: CASSLAGELFF. CDR3 DNA sequence: TGCGCCAGCAGCTTGGCCGGGGAGCTGTTTTTT. The chain has TRBV5-1 and TRBJ2-2, with D unclear. Germline V gene sequence: CDR1 SGHRS, CDR2 YFSETQ. The CDR3 spans 11 residues. The germline V and J ends were trimmed by 0 bases and 6 bases, with 0 bases remaining between them.

The chain carries TRBV20-1 and TRBJ2-2, with 7 bases aligning to TRBD1. V lost 3 bases to trimming and J lost 3 bases; unmatched junction nucleotides: 4. CDR1 is DFQATT, CDR2 SNEGSKA, per germline (reference sequence). There are 14 residues in the CDR3. CDR3 in DNA: TGCAGTGCTAGTACCACAGGGGACACCGGGGAGCTGTTTTTT. Encoded protein: CSASTTGDTGELFF.

This clonotype has ten or more counts. CDR3 bases: TGTGCCAGTAGTATGGGAGCTTTCGGGGTCTTGAACACCGGGGAGCTGTTTTTT. Its translation is CASSMGAFGVLNTGELFF. This chain uses TRBV19 with TRBJ2-2, with D possibly matching TRBD2 (5 bases). Germline CDR1 and CDR2: LNHDA and SQIVND (reference sequence). The CDR3 extends over 18 amino acids. V was shortened by 3 bases and J by 1 base, with 18 bases between the two germline ends.

This clonotype has at least ten counts. The genes are TRBV7-6 and TRBJ2-1; possibly TRBD1 for D (6 bases). The CDR3 runs to 13 residues. Trimming took off 3 bases at V and 9 bases at J, with 12 bases between the two ends. The germline V gene encodes CDR1 SGHVS and CDR2 FNYEAQ. In DNA, the CDR3 is TGTGCCAGCAGCTTGGACAGAGGAGGTGAGCAGTTCTTC. This codes for CASSLDRGGEQFF.

At least ten counts were recorded for this clonotype. The CDR3, as DNA: TGCAGTGCTAGAGGAAACAGGGGCCGGTGGGACACTGAAGCTTTCTTT. Its translation is CSARGNRGRWDTEAFF. The chain employs TRBV20-1 and TRBJ1-1; 7 bases map to TRBD1. Germline V lookup: CDR1 DFQATT, CDR2 SNEGSKA (reference sequence). Unmatched junction bases numbered 11, after V lost 1 base and J lost 3 bases. The CDR3 is 16 residues long.

V gene TRBV7-8 combines with J gene TRBJ2-2; D is unresolved. The CDR3 extends over 12 amino acids. CDR1 is SGHVS and CDR2 is FQNEAQ in the germline V gene. The V and J ends lost 1 base and 6 bases respectively, with 3 bases between them. Written as DNA, the CDR3 is TGTGCCAGCAGCTTAGAACCCGGGGAGCTGTTTTTT. Amino acid sequence: CASSLEPGELFF.

This clonotype was seen only a few times. This chain connects TRBV18 to TRBJ2-3; D is unclear. Trimming took 2 bases from V and 6 from J, leaving 12 bases between them. The CDR3 sequence is 14 residues long. Germline CDR1 and CDR2: KGHSH and LQKENI. DNA of the CDR3: TGTGCCAGCTCACCAGTGGGTGCGAGGGATACGCAGTATTTT. Translation gives CASSPVGARDTQYF.

In this sample, this clonotype turned up many times. The J gene is TRBJ2-3, the V gene TRBV6-6, with 14 bases that match TRBD2. This CDR3 is 18 amino acids long. V was pared by 4 bases and J by 0 bases, with 6 bases of the junction left unmatched. Germline assignment: CDR1 MNHNY and CDR2 SVGAGI (reference sequence). As DNA, the CDR3 is TGTGCCAGCAGTTGGGGGACTAGCGGGGGTTCTAGCACAGATACGCAGTATTTT. Translation: CASSWGTSGGSSTDTQYF.

This clonotype appeared many times. This chain joins TRBV20-1 and TRBJ1-2; no firm D call. The V end lost 1 base, the J end lost 6 bases, and 12 bases lay between the germline ends. CDR3 length equals 13 residues. Germline V gene lookup returns CDR1 DFQATT and CDR2 SNEGSKA (reference sequence). The CDR3 protein is CSARVNYQDGYTF. CDR3 sequence (DNA): TGCAGTGCTAGAGTGAACTACCAGGATGGCTACACCTTC.

This chain's CDR3 is CASSTRSGWDSPLHF. In DNA form, the CDR3 reads TGTGCCAGCAGCACCCGGTCAGGTTGGGATTCACCCCTCCACTTT. The chain is built from TRBV7-2 and TRBJ1-6; no clear D. Between the trimmed V and J ends, which lost 5 bases and 8 bases, there was a span of 16 bases. CDR3 length: 15 amino acids. In germline, CDR1 is SGHTA, CDR2 FQGNSA.

This clonotype has a count of ten or more. V is TRBV21-1 and J is TRBJ1-5; the D call in the table, TRBD1, was not verified against the DNA. TRBV21-1 is described as a pseudogene. CDR3 size: 17 residues. The CDR3 coding sequence is TGTGCCAGCAGCATACGAAAAGGACAGGGGACAAATCAGCCCCAGCATTTT. Protein: CASSIRKGQGTNQPQHF.

Turning to this clonotype: A much larger clone lies a single base off, so this may be a read error. This rearrangement joins TRBV19 to TRBJ2-7; TRBD1 matches at 7 bases. In germline, CDR1 is LNHDA, CDR2 SQIVND (reference sequence). This CDR3 is 12 amino acids long. V lost 8 bases, J lost 6 bases, and 7 bases stayed unmatched. This CDR3 is CASGQVAFEQYF. The CDR3 DNA sequence: TGTGCCAGTGGACAGGTGGCCTTCGAGCAGTACTTC.

This clonotype was found many times. This rearrangement joins TRBV6-2 or TRBV6-3 to TRBJ2-1; D might be TRBD2 (5 bases). Germline V gene lookup returns CDR1 MNHEY and CDR2 SVGEGT. The CDR3 is 16 amino acids. V gave up 0 bases and J gave up 5 bases, with 14 bases separating them. The CDR3 region is CASSYSGKRRNNEQFF. As DNA, the CDR3 is TGTGCCAGCAGTTACTCCGGAAAGCGGCGGAACAATGAGCAGTTCTTC.

This clonotype was seen a handful of times. The V and J genes are TRBV14 and TRBJ2-3, with a weak D call TRBD2 (5 bases). CDR3 length equals 16 residues. Germline values: CDR1 SGHDN, CDR2 FVKESK. Trimming pared 2 bases from V and 4 bases from J, leaving 16 bases between. The CDR3 coding sequence is TGTGCCAGCAGCCAACGGGATGGCATTAGGGCAGATACGCAGTATTTT. Translated: CASSQRDGIRADTQYF. The full variable domain, completed using reference TRBV14 and TRBJ2-3, is EAGVTQFPSHSVIEKGQTVTLRCDPISGHDNLYWYRRVMGKEIKFLLHFVKESKQDESGMPNNRFLAERTGGTYSTLKVQPAELEDSGVYFCASSQRDGIRADTQYFGPGTRLTVL.

This clonotype has a handful of counts. This chain joins TRBV5-4 and TRBJ1-1; a possible D gene is TRBD1 (5 bases). Trimming shortened V by 2 bases and J by 1 base, and 9 bases separated the two germline ends. Germline V gives CDR1 SGHNT, CDR2 YYREEE (reference sequence). CDR3 length equals 14 residues. The CDR3 nucleotides read TGTGCCAGCAGCTTTGGGGGACGGAACACTGAAGCTTTCTTT. Its protein is CASSFGGRNTEAFF.